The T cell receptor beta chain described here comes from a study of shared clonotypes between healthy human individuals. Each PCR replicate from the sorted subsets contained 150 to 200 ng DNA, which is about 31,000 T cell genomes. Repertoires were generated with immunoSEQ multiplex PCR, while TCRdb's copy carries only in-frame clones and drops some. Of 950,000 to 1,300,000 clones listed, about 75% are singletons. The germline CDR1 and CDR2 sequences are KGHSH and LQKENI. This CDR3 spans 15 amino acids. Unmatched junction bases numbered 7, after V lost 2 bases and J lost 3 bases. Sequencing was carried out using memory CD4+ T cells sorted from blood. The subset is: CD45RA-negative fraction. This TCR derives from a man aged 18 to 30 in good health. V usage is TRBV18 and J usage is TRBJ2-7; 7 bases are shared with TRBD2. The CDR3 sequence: CASSPSRTRVYEQYF. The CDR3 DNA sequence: TGTGCCAGCTCACCATCTCGGACTAGGGTCTACGAGCAGTACTTC.